The following is a T cell receptor beta chain sequence with its context. Profiling relied on immunoSEQ multiplex PCR, and the TCRdb table lists in-frame clones only, not all of them. The data hold about 210,000 clones, with approximately 83% observed a single time. The germline V and J ends were trimmed by 4 bases and 7 bases, with 11 bases remaining between them. Germline V gene data show CDR1 as SGHTA and CDR2 as FQGTGA. The CDR3 is made up of 14 amino acids. The data were obtained in a study of blood T cell repertoires in COVID-19. The receptor comes from a woman in her forties with active or convalescent COVID-19. The specimen sequenced was peripheral blood. This rearrangement joins TRBV7-3 to TRBJ1-6; possible D gene TRBD1, 6 bases. The chain's CDR3 is CASSSTGLNSPLHF. The CDR3 DNA reads as TGTGCCAGCAGCTCCACAGGGCTGAATTCACCCCTCCACTTT. The full variable domain, with the rest looked up from reference TRBV7-3 and TRBJ1-6, is GAGVSQTPSNKVTEKGKYVELRCDPISGHTALYWYRQSLGQGPEFLIYFQGTGAADDSGLPNDRFFAVRPEGSVSTLKIQRTERGDSAVYLCASSSTGLNSPLHFGNGTRLTVT.